This is a list of T cell receptor beta chains from one sample in a study of glioma-infiltrating T cells after dendritic cell vaccination. The assay was immunoSEQ multiplex PCR, and TCRdb's table has in-frame clones only and misses some. The repertoire has 75,000 to 85,000 clones, roughly 84% of them found once; the top ten carry about 2.3%. Sequencing was performed on blood, taken after dendritic cell vaccination. These TCRs come from a human donor with glioblastoma. The CDR3 runs from the conserved cysteine through the conserved F or W. A D gene is named only where the DNA matches it firmly. Not every row has a clone size; where given, it reads once, few, many or a size class.

j_call	clone_size	v_call	d_call	cdr3_aa	cdr3_nt
TRBJ2-1	once	TRBV4-1	.	CASSYRLNRQNNEQFF	TGCGCCAGCAGCTACCGACTCAACCGCCAAAACAATGAGCAGTTCTTC
TRBJ2-7	.	TRBV5-1	TRBD1	CASSLFTGASYEQYF	TGCGCCAGCAGCTTGTTCACAGGGGCCTCCTACGAGCAGTACTTC
TRBJ1-2	.	TRBV7-2	.	CASSSGGSNYGYTF	TGTGCCAGCAGCTCAGGAGGCTCTAACTATGGCTACACCTTC
TRBJ1-2	.	TRBV19	.	CASSIETGWGYTF	TGTGCCAGTAGTATAGAGACAGGATGGGGCTACACCTTC
TRBJ1-5	.	TRBV7-2	.	CASSLGYSNQPQHF	TGTGCCAGCAGCTTGGGCTATAGCAATCAGCCCCAGCATTTT
TRBJ1-1	.	TRBV14	.	CASSQQTGYYTEAFF	TGTGCCAGCAGCCAACAAACAGGGTATTATACTGAAGCTTTCTTT
TRBJ1-1	.	TRBV5-1	TRBD1	CASSSQGGNTEAFF	TGCGCCAGCAGCTCACAGGGGGGGAACACTGAAGCTTTCTTT
TRBJ2-5	.	TRBV10-3	TRBD1	CAISDSGTGGSETQYF	TGTGCCATCAGTGACTCCGGGACAGGGGGTTCCGAGACCCAGTACTTC
TRBJ1-1	.	TRBV18	TRBD1	CASSFGTGEAEAFF	TGTGCCAGCTCATTTGGGACAGGGGAAGCTGAAGCTTTCTTT
TRBJ2-1	few	TRBV2	TRBD2	CASREGTSGPYNEQFF	TGTGCCAGCAGGGAGGGGACTAGCGGGCCCTACAATGAGCAGTTCTTC
TRBJ1-2	.	TRBV6-5	.	CASSYGRGTRGYTF	TGTGCCAGCAGTTACGGGAGGGGTACGCGTGGCTACACCTTC
TRBJ2-5	.	TRBV29-1	.	CSVIMVSAQYF	TGCAGCGTTATAATGGTATCGGCCCAGTACTTC
TRBJ2-2	.	TRBV5-1	TRBD2	CASSYRDYPTGELFF	TGCGCCAGCAGCTACCGGGACTATCCCACCGGGGAGCTGTTTTTT
TRBJ2-7	.	TRBV21-1	.	CASSKAQEGSYEQYF	TGTGCCAGCAGCAAGGCGCAGGAGGGTTCCTACGAGCAGTACTTC
TRBJ1-1	.	TRBV30	.	CAWSVGGYTEAFF	TGTGCCTGGAGTGTTGGGGGGTACACTGAAGCTTTCTTT
TRBJ1-1	.	TRBV25-1	.	CASSEQGRAAFF	TGTGCCAGCAGTGAACAGGGTCGGGCGGCTTTCTTT
TRBJ2-1	.	TRBV7-3	.	CASSSLRQGQFF	TGTGCCAGCAGTAGTCTAAGGCAGGGGCAGTTCTTC
TRBJ2-1	.	TRBV6-6	.	CASSYEGESNEQFF	TGTGCCAGCAGTTACGAGGGGGAATCCAATGAGCAGTTCTTC
TRBJ2-7	.	TRBV28	TRBD2	CASSLREAEQYF	TGTGCCAGCAGCCTCCGGGAGGCCGAGCAGTACTTC
TRBJ1-1	.	TRBV5-1	TRBD1	CASEEPGGTEAFF	TGCGCCAGCGAGGAACCAGGGGGCACTGAAGCTTTCTTT
TRBJ1-1	.	TRBV5-1	TRBD1	CASSGTVSDSWTEAFF	TGCGCCAGCAGCGGGACAGTCTCGGATAGTTGGACTGAAGCTTTCTTT
TRBJ1-1	.	TRBV7-9	.	CASSSERRRTEAFF	TGTGCCAGCAGTAGCGAAAGAAGGAGGACTGAAGCTTTCTTT
TRBJ1-1	.	TRBV18	TRBD1	CASSPPGTGNEAFF	TGTGCCAGCTCACCCCCCGGGACAGGGAATGAAGCTTTCTTT
TRBJ2-7	.	TRBV5-4	TRBD1	CASSSGQDSYEQYF	TGTGCCAGCAGCTCGGGACAGGACTCCTACGAGCAGTACTTC
TRBJ1-2	.	TRBV6-5	.	CASSSGYGYTF	TGTGCCAGCAGTTCAGGGTACGGCTACACCTTC
TRBJ1-4	.	TRBV29-1	.	CSAHQTTNEKLFF	TGCAGCGCCCACCAGACAACTAATGAAAAACTGTTTTTT
TRBJ1-2	few	TRBV5-1	TRBD1	CASSPGQEGYTF	TGCGCCAGCAGCCCGGGACAGGAGGGCTACACCTTC
TRBJ2-1	.	TRBV25-1	TRBD2	CASSGLAGVNEQFF	TGTGCCAGCAGTGGACTAGCGGGAGTTAATGAGCAGTTCTTC
TRBJ2-1	few	TRBV2	TRBD2	CASSEWLAGLEQFF	TGTGCCAGCAGTGAATGGCTAGCGGGATTGGAGCAGTTCTTC
TRBJ2-5	.	TRBV14	.	CASSQGWLQQETQYF	TGTGCCAGCAGTCAAGGGTGGCTACAGCAAGAGACCCAGTACTTC
TRBJ2-2	.	TRBV19	.	CASSGPGTNTGELFF	TGTGCCAGTAGTGGGCCAGGGACGAACACCGGGGAGCTGTTTTTT
TRBJ1-1	once	TRBV27	TRBD1	CASSSNRGRDLNTEAFF	TGTGCCAGCAGTTCGAACAGGGGGCGCGACTTGAACACTGAAGCTTTCTTT
TRBJ2-7	.	TRBV10-2	.	CASSEPGHRVGEQYF	TGCGCCAGCAGTGAGCCGGGACACCGGGTCGGCGAGCAGTACTTC
TRBJ2-7	.	TRBV2	TRBD2	CASSPWGGGTYEQYF	TGTGCCAGCAGTCCTTGGGGCGGGGGGACCTACGAGCAGTACTTC
TRBJ1-2	.	TRBV28	TRBD1	CASSLTGEAYGYTF	TGTGCCAGCAGTTTGACAGGGGAGGCCTATGGCTACACCTTC
TRBJ2-3	.	TRBV5-1	.	CASSLDPRDTQYF	TGCGCCAGCAGCTTGGATCCTCGAGATACGCAGTATTTT
TRBJ1-4	.	TRBV30	.	CAGDSVANEKLFF	TGTGCCGGGGACTCGGTAGCTAATGAAAAACTGTTTTTT
TRBJ1-3	.	TRBV19	TRBD1	CASTFTPGQVASGNTIYF	TGTGCCAGTACCTTCACCCCGGGACAGGTCGCCTCTGGAAACACCATATATTTT
TRBJ2-7	.	TRBV2	.	CASSDRDEQYF	TGTGCCAGCAGTGACCGCGACGAGCAGTACTTC
TRBJ2-7	.	TRBV5-4	.	CASSLEAGPSYEQYF	TGTGCCAGCAGCTTGGAGGCAGGGCCATCCTACGAGCAGTACTTC
TRBJ2-1	.	TRBV5-4	TRBD2	CASSPLAGGHNEQFF	TGTGCCAGCAGTCCACTAGCGGGGGGACACAATGAGCAGTTCTTC
TRBJ2-1	.	TRBV9	TRBD2	CASSSGTTIGYNEQFF	TGTGCCAGCAGCTCCGGGACTACCATCGGGTACAATGAGCAGTTCTTC
TRBJ1-1	.	TRBV5-1	.	CASSSTGGRGTEAFF	TGCGCCAGCAGCTCAACCGGGGGGAGAGGCACTGAAGCTTTCTTT
TRBJ2-1	.	TRBV15	.	CATSGHVYNEQFF	TGTGCCACCAGCGGACACGTCTACAATGAGCAGTTCTTC
TRBJ2-5	few	TRBV9	.	CASSVGHGGGLETQYF	TGTGCCAGCAGCGTAGGTCACGGGGGTGGTTTGGAGACCCAGTACTTC
TRBJ2-7	.	TRBV13	TRBD2	CASSSSSGRDKQYF	TGTGCCAGCAGCTCCAGTAGCGGGAGGGACAAGCAGTACTTC
TRBJ1-5	.	TRBV19	TRBD1	CASSIDRQGYNQPQHF	TGTGCCAGTAGTATAGACCGACAGGGGTACAATCAGCCCCAGCATTTT
TRBJ1-2	.	TRBV2	TRBD1	CASSEGLGQGGGYTF	TGTGCCAGCAGTGAAGGACTGGGACAGGGGGGAGGCTACACCTTC
TRBJ2-2	.	TRBV5-1	.	CASSLVAAGNTGELFF	TGCGCCAGCAGCTTGGTGGCAGCGGGGAACACCGGGGAGCTGTTTTTT
TRBJ2-2	.	TRBV9	.	CASSLQTQANTGELFF	TGTGCCAGCAGCCTCCAAACCCAGGCGAACACCGGGGAGCTGTTTTTT
TRBJ1-2	.	TRBV2	.	CASSVSAGINGYTF	TGTGCCAGCAGTGTATCGGCAGGGATTAATGGCTACACCTTC
TRBJ1-3	.	TRBV5-6	TRBD1	CASSFVPGGFSGNTIYF	TGTGCCAGCAGCTTCGTGCCAGGGGGCTTCTCTGGAAACACCATATATTTT
TRBJ1-4	few	TRBV4-1	TRBD1	CASSQGTGTAGATNEKLFF	TGCGCCAGCAGCCAGGGTACCGGGACAGCGGGGGCAACTAATGAAAAACTGTTTTTT
TRBJ2-3	.	TRBV6-5	TRBD2	CASSSGGADRTDTQYF	TGTGCCAGCAGTTCGGGGGGAGCGGACCGCACAGATACGCAGTATTTT
TRBJ2-1	.	TRBV5-1	.	CASSPDGDNEQFF	TGCGCCAGCAGCCCGGACGGGGACAATGAGCAGTTCTTC
TRBJ2-3	.	TRBV11-2	.	CASSVRGAIPDTQYF	TGTGCCAGCAGCGTCAGGGGGGCCATACCAGATACGCAGTATTTT
TRBJ1-5	.	TRBV13	.	CASSFYSNQPQHF	TGTGCCAGCAGCTTCTATAGCAATCAGCCCCAGCATTTT
TRBJ2-7	.	TRBV5-1	.	CASSLVGGEAYEQYF	TGCGCCAGCAGCTTGGTAGGGGGGGAGGCCTACGAGCAGTACTTC